The source of this T cell receptor beta chain is a study of CD8+ T cells in alopecia areata. Following RNA extraction, reverse transcription yielded cDNA that acted as the sequencing template. Repertoires were generated with immunoSEQ multiplex PCR, while TCRdb's copy carries only in-frame clones and drops some. The data hold 6,000 to 8,500 clones, with about two thirds observed a single time. Sorting of CD4+ cells into CD25+CD127- cells (for about 5 patients) was performed. This clone was observed a handful of times. The germline gives CDR1 MDHEN, CDR2 SYDVKM. The CDR3 totals 14 residues. Deletions cut 3 bases from V and 2 bases from J, with 9 bases between.

The J gene is TRBJ2-3, the V gene TRBV28; D is perhaps TRBD1 (5 bases). Material: CD4+ Tregs sorted from blood. This TCR derives from a human donor with alopecia areata. CDR3 DNA sequence: TGTGCCAGCAGTTTCTCGACAGCCACAGATACGCAGTATTTT. This encodes CASSFSTATDTQYF.